This T cell receptor beta chain stems from a study of blood T cell repertoires in COVID-19. The overall study: Acute and convalescent COVID-19 samples came from the United States, Italy and Spain. PBMCs, B-cell-depleted T cells, or T cells provided the cDNA or gDNA that made up the material.

Authors' data handling: Reference gene primer amplification gave nucleated cell count estimates. The table came from immunoSEQ multiplex PCR; TCRdb's copy has only in-frame clones and leaves some out. The V and J calls and the clone size are those of that table, but D and trimming were determined from the DNA. The data contain some 40,000 clones, roughly four fifths of them singletons. Sequenced sample: peripheral blood. The receptor was isolated from a human donor in a cohort sampled during active or convalescent COVID-19. The donor label of this sample is uncertain.

The CDR3 sequence: CASSFAGTYYEQYF. CDR3 nucleotides: TGTGCCAGCAGTTTCGCCGGGACTTACTACGAGCAGTACTTC. The chain employs TRBV28 and TRBJ2-7, with D maybe TRBD2 (6 bases). Per germline, CDR1 MDHEN and CDR2 SYDVKM. Between the trimmed V and J ends, which lost 3 bases and 3 bases, there was a span of 12 bases. The CDR3 contains 14 residues.